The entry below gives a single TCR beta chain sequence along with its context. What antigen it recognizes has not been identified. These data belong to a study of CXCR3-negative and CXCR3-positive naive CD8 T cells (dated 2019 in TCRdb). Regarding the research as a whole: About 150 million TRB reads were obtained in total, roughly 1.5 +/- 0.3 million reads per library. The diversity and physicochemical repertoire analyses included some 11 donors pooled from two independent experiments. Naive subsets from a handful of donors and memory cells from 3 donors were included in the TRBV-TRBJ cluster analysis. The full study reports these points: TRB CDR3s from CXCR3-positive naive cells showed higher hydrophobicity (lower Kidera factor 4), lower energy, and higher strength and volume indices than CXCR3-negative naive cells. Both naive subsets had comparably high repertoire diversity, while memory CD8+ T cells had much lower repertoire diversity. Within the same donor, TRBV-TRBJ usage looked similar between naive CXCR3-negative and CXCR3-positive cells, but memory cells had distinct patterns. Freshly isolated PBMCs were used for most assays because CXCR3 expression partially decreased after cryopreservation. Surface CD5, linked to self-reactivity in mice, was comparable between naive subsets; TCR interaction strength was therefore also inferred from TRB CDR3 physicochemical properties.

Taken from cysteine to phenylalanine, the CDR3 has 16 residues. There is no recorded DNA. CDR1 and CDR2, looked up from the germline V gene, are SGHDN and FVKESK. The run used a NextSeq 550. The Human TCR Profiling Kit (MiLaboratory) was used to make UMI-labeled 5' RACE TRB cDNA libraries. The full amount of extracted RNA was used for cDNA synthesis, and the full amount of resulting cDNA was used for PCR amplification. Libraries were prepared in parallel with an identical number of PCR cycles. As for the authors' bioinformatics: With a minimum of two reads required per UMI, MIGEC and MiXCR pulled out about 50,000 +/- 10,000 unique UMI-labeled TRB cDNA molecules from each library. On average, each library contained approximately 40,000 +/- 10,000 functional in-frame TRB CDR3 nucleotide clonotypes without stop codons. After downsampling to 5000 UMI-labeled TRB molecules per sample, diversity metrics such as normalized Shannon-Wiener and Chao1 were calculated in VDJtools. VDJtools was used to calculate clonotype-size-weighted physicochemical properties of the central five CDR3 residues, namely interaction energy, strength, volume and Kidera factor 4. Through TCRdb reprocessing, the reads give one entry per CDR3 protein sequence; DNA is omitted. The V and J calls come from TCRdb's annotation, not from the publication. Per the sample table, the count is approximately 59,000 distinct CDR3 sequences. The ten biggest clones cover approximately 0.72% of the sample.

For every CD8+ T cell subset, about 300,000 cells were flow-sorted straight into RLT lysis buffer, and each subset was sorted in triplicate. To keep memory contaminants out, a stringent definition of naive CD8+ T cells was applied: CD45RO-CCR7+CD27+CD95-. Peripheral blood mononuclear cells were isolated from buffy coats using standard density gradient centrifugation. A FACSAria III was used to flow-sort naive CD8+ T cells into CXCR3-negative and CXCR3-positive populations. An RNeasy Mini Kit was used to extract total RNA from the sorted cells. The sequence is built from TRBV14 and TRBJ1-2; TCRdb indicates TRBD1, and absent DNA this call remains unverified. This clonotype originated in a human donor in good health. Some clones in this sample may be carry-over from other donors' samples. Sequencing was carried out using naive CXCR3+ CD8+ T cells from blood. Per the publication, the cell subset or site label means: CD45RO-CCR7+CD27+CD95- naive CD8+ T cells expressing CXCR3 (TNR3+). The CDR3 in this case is CASSQGQGWLLGGYTF.